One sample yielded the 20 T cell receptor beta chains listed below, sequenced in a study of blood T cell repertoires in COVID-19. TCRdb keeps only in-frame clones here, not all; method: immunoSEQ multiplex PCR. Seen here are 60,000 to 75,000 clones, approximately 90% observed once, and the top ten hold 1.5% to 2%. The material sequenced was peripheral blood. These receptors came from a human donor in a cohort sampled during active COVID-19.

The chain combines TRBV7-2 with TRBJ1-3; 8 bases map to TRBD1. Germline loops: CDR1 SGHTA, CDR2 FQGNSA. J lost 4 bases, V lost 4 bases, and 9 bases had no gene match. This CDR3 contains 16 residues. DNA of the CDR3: TGTGCCAGCAGCTCCGCCGGACAGGGAACAGGAAACACCATATATTTT. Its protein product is CASSSAGQGTGNTIYF.

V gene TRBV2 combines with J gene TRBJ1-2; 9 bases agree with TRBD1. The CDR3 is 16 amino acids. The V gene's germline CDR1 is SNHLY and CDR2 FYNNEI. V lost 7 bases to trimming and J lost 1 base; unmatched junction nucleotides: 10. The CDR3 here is CASTRLGQGGNYGYTF. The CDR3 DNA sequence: TGTGCCAGCACTCGTCTGGGACAGGGAGGTAACTATGGCTACACCTTC.

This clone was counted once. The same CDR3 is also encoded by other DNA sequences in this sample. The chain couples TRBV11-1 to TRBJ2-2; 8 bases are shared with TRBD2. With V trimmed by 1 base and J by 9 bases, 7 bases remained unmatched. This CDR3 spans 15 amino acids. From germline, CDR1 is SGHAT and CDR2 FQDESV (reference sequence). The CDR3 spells CASSLDRTSLWELFF. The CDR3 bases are TGTGCCAGCAGCTTAGATAGGACTAGCCTTTGGGAGCTGTTTTTT.

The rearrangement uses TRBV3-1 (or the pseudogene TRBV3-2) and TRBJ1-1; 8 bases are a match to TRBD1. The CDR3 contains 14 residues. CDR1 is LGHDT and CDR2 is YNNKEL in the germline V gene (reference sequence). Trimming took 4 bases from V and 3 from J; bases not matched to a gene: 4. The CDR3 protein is CASSPRDRHTEAFF. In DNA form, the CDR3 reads TGTGCCAGCAGCCCCCGGGACAGGCACACTGAAGCTTTCTTT.

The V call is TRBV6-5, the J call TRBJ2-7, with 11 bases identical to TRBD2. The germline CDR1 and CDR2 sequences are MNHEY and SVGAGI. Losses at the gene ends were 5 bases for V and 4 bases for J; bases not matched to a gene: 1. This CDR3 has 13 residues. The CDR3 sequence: CASSRLAGYEQYF. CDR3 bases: TGTGCCAGCAGTCGACTAGCGGGATACGAGCAGTACTTC.

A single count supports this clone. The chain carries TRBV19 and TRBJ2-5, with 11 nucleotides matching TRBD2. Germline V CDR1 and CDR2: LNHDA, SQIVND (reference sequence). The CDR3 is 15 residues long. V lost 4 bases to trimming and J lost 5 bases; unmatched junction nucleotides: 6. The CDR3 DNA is TGTGCCAGTAGTACAATAGCGGGAGGGACGGAGACCCAGTACTTC. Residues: CASSTIAGGTETQYF.

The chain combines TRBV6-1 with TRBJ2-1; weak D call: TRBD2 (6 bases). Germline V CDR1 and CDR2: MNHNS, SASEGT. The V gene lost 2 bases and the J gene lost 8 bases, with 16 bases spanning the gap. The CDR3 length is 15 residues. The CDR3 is CASSESFGTGDEQFF. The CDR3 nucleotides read TGTGCCAGCAGTGAATCATTCGGGACTGGCGATGAGCAGTTCTTC.

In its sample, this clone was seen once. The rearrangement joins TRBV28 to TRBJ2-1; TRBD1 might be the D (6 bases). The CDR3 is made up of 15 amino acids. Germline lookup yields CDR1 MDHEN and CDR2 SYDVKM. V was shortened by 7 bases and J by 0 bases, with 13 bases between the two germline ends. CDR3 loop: CASNPTGFSYNEQFF. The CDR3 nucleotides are TGTGCCAGCAATCCGACAGGATTCTCCTACAATGAGCAGTTCTTC. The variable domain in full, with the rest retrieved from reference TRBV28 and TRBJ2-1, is DVKVTQSSRYLVKRTGEKVFLECVQDMDHENMFWYRQDPGLGLRLIYFSYDVKMKEKGDIPEGYSVSREKKERFSLILESASTNQTSMYLCASNPTGFSYNEQFFGPGTRLTVL.

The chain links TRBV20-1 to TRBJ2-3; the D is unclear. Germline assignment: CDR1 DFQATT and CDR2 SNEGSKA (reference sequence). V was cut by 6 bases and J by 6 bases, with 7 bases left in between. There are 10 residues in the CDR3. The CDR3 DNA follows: TGCAGTGCACGCGTCGATACGCAGTATTTT. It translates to CSARVDTQYF.

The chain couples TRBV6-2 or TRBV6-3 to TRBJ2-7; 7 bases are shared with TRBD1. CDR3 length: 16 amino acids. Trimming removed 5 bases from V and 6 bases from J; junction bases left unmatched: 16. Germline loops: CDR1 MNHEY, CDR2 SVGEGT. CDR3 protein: CASSRQTGPPRGEQYF. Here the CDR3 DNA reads TGTGCCAGCAGTAGACAGACAGGGCCCCCCCGTGGCGAGCAGTACTTC.

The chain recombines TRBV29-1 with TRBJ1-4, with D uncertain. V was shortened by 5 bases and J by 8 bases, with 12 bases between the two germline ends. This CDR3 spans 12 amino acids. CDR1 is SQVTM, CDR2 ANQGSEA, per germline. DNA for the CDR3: TGCAGCGTTTATGAGGTTGGAGAAAAACTGTTTTTT. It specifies CSVYEVGEKLFF.

CDR3 amino acids: CASSEAYRQETQYF. In nucleotides, the CDR3 is TGTGCCAGCAGTGAAGCCTACAGACAAGAGACCCAGTACTTC. This chain links TRBV2 with TRBJ2-5; D ambiguous. Trimming cost V 0 bases and J 2 bases, with 7 bases left between them. The CDR3 totals 14 residues. Germline V gene data show CDR1 as SNHLY and CDR2 as FYNNEI.

In DNA form, the CDR3 reads TGCAGCGTTGAAAACCAGGGGACTGAAGCTTTCTTT. It specifies CSVENQGTEAFF. V usage is TRBV29-1 and J usage is TRBJ1-1; maybe TRBD1 (6 bases). Germline V gives CDR1 SQVTM, CDR2 ANQGSEA. Trimming cost V 2 bases and J 5 bases, with 9 bases left between them. There are 12 residues in the CDR3.

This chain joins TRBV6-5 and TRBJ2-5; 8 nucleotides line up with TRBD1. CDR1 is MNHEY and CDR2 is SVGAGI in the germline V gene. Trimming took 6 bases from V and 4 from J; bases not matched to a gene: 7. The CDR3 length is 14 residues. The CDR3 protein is CASSGQGEGETQYF. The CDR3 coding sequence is TGTGCCAGCAGCGGACAGGGCGAGGGAGAGACCCAGTACTTC.

The CDR3 nucleotides are TGCGCCAGCCTGGGTCTAGGGGGGGCCAAAGATACGCAGTATTTT. It encodes CASLGLGGAKDTQYF. The chain employs TRBV5-1 and TRBJ2-3; the D gene is possibly TRBD2 (7 bases). The length of the CDR3 is 15 residues. V gave up 7 bases and J gave up 5 bases, with 20 bases separating them. Germline values: CDR1 SGHRS, CDR2 YFSETQ.

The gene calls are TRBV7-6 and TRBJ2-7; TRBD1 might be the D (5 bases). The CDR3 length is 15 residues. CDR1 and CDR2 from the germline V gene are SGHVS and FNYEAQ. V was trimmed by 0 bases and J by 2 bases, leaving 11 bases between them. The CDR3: CASSLASDSTYEQYF. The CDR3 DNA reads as TGTGCCAGCAGCTTAGCCAGCGACAGTACCTACGAGCAGTACTTC.

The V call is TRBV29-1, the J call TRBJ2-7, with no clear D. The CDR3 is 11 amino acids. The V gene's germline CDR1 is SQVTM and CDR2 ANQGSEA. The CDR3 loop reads CSYTESYEQYF. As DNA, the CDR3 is TGCAGTTATACAGAGTCCTACGAGCAGTACTTC.

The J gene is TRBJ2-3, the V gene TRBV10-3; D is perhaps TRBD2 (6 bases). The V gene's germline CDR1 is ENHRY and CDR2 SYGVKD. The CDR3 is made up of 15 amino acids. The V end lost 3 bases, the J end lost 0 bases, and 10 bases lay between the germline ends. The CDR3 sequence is CAISDGLASTDTQYF. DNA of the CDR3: TGTGCCATCAGTGACGGGCTAGCGAGCACAGATACGCAGTATTTT.

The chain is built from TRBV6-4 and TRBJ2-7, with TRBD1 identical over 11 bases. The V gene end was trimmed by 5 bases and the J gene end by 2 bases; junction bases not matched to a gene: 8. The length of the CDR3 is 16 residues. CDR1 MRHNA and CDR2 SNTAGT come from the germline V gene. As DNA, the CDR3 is TGTGCCAGCAGTAGATTCGGGACAGGGGGGACCTACGAGCAGTACTTC. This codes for CASSRFGTGGTYEQYF.

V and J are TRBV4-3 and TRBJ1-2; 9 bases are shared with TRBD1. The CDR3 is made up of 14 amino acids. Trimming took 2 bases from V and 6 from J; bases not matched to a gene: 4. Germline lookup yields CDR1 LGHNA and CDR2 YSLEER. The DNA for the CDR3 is TGCGCCAGCAGCCAACGACAGGGGGGCGATGGCTACACCTTC. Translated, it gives CASSQRQGGDGYTF.